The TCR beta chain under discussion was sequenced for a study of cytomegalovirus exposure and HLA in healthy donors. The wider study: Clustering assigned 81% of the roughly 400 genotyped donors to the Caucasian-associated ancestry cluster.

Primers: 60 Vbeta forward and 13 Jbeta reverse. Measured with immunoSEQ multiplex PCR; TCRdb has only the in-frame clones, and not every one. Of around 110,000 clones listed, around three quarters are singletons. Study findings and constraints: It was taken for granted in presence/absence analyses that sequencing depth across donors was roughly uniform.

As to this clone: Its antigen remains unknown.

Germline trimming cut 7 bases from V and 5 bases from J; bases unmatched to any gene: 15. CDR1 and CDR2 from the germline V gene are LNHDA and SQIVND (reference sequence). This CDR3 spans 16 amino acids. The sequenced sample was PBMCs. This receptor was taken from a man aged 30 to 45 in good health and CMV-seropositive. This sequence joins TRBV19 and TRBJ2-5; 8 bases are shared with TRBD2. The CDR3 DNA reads TGTGCCAGTACCCCGGTATCGGGGGGGAGAGTGGAGACCCAGTACTTC. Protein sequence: CASTPVSGGRVETQYF.